The 17 T cell receptor beta chains reported below all come from one sample, sequenced in a study of cytomegalovirus exposure and HLA in healthy donors. The assay was immunoSEQ multiplex PCR, and TCRdb's table has in-frame clones only and misses some. The data contain about 200,000 clones, 80% to 90% of them seen just once; the ten biggest clones take up around 1.2%. The sequencing input was PBMCs. Receptor source: a woman in her 30s in good health and CMV-seronegative.

V usage is TRBV6-6 and J usage is TRBJ2-7, with D tentatively TRBD2 (6 bases). Per the germline V gene, CDR1 is MNHNY and CDR2 is SVGAGI (reference sequence). The CDR3 totals 13 residues. V lost 10 bases to trimming and J lost 3 bases, with 16 bases between them. The CDR3 nucleotides read TGTGCCACCTCGGGGCAGGGAGGCTACGAGCAGTACTTC. This encodes CATSGQGGYEQYF.

To note about this clone: In the same sample, other DNA sequences code for this CDR3. This chain joins TRBV18 and TRBJ1-5; 10 bases fit TRBD1. The CDR3 runs to 14 residues. Germline CDR1 KGHSH, CDR2 LQKENI. Trimming took 2 bases from V and 6 from J; bases not matched to a gene: 1. The CDR3 DNA is TGTGCCAGCTCACCAGACAGGGGGCGTCAGCCCCAGCATTTT. This codes for CASSPDRGRQPQHF.

The chain carries TRBV28 and TRBJ2-2; D gene unclear. CDR3 length equals 14 residues. The germline CDR1 and CDR2 sequences are MDHEN and SYDVKM. The V end lost 8 bases, the J end lost 0 bases, and 10 bases lay between the germline ends. CDR3 DNA sequence: TGTGCCAGCCTAGACGTCGCGAACACCGGGGAGCTGTTTTTT. Translating it yields CASLDVANTGELFF.

This clone was seen only once. This rearrangement joins TRBV6-1 to TRBJ1-1; possible D gene TRBD1, 6 bases. Germline V gene data show CDR1 as MNHNS and CDR2 as SASEGT. There are 14 residues in the CDR3. The V and J ends lost 3 bases and 4 bases respectively, with 12 bases between them. The CDR3 coding sequence is TGTGCCAGCAGTGAGGTCGGACAGCGCACTGAAGCTTTCTTT. Translating gives CASSEVGQRTEAFF.

Concerning this clone itself: Other nucleotide sequences from this sample produce the same CDR3. The rearrangement links TRBV27 to TRBJ2-7; 11 positions agree with TRBD2. After removal of 6 bases from V and 4 bases from J, the junction contained 8 bases not matched to a gene. The CDR3 covers 15 residues. The germline V gene has CDR1 MNHEY and CDR2 SMNVEV (reference sequence). The CDR3 here is CASSRTSGRFYEQYF. The CDR3 coding sequence is TGTGCCAGCAGCCGCACTAGCGGGAGATTTTACGAGCAGTACTTC.

This chain uses TRBV5-1 with TRBJ2-1, with 8 bases lining up with TRBD2. Germline V lookup: CDR1 SGHRS, CDR2 YFSETQ. The CDR3 contains 17 residues. V shed 4 bases and J 3 bases; nucleotides not matched to a gene: 12. DNA of the CDR3: TGCGCCAGCAGCCCGGCTAGCGGGTTAACTTACTACAATGAGCAGTTCTTC. It translates to CASSPASGLTYYNEQFF. Drawing the rest from reference TRBV5-1 and TRBJ2-1, the complete variable domain is KAGVTQTPRYLIKTRGQQVTLSCSPISGHRSVSWYQQTPGQGLQFLFEYFSETQRNKGNFPGRFSGRQFSNSRSEMNVSTLELGDSALYLCASSPASGLTYYNEQFFGPGTRLTVL.

Remarks on this clone: This specimen includes other DNA sequences encoding the same CDR3. The chain is built from TRBV18 and TRBJ2-3, with D possibly matching TRBD1 (5 bases). V gave up 3 bases and J gave up 2 bases, with 12 bases separating them. The length of the CDR3 is 15 residues. Germline assignment: CDR1 KGHSH and CDR2 LQKENI. The CDR3 reads CASSPTAGSTDTQYF. The CDR3 nucleotides read TGTGCCAGCTCACCCACCGCAGGGTCCACAGATACGCAGTATTTT.

The chain links TRBV23-1 to TRBJ1-5, with a weak D call TRBD1 (5 bases). TRBV23-1 carries the ORF label, with uncertain function. This CDR3 spans 17 amino acids. Trimming removed 0 bases from V and 0 bases from J, with 12 bases in between. The CDR3 here is CASSQSGGGYSNQPQHF. CDR3 nucleotide sequence: TGCGCCAGCAGTCAATCTGGGGGAGGGTATAGCAATCAGCCCCAGCATTTT.

V gene TRBV20-1 combines with J gene TRBJ1-2, with 7 bases aligning to TRBD1. This CDR3 has 11 residues. The J segment lost 7 bases and the V segment lost 6 bases, leaving 5 bases of the junction unmatched. Germline V gene data show CDR1 as DFQATT and CDR2 as SNEGSKA (reference sequence). Written as DNA, the CDR3 is TGCAGTGCCGACAGGGCTGGTGGCTACACCTTC. Translating it yields CSADRAGGYTF.

This clone has only one observation. The chain is built from TRBV29-1 and TRBJ2-5, with a possible D match to TRBD2 (6 bases). The V gene's germline CDR1 is SQVTM and CDR2 ANQGSEA. The CDR3 runs to 14 residues. V gave up 5 bases and J gave up 1 base, with 14 bases separating them. Here the CDR3 DNA reads TGCAGCGTTACCCGTCGGGGGTTCCAAGAGACCCAGTACTTC. Translating it yields CSVTRRGFQETQYF.

The CDR3, as DNA: TGTGCCAGTAGTATTGGTGGGCGGGGAGGCTACGAGCAGTACTTC. Its translation: CASSIGGRGGYEQYF. V usage is TRBV19 and J usage is TRBJ2-7; TRBD2 is a possible D gene (6 bases). Trimming took off 3 bases at V and 3 bases at J, with 15 bases between the two ends. The CDR3 runs to 15 residues. The germline V gene has CDR1 LNHDA and CDR2 SQIVND (reference sequence).

The chain couples TRBV5-1 to TRBJ2-3; 7 bases align to TRBD1. In germline, CDR1 is SGHRS, CDR2 YFSETQ. This CDR3 region has 16 residues. J lost 5 bases, V lost 0 bases, and 9 bases had no gene match. The CDR3 loop reads CASSLGDRWGRDTQYF. In DNA, the CDR3 is TGCGCCAGCAGCTTGGGGGACAGATGGGGACGAGATACGCAGTATTTT.

The gene calls are TRBV29-1 and TRBJ2-4; D is possibly TRBD2 (6 bases). The V end was cut by 4 bases, the J end by 8 bases, with 12 bases between. CDR3 length: 12 amino acids. Germline assignment: CDR1 SQVTM and CDR2 ANQGSEA. CDR3 amino acids: CSVGGGLDIQYF. For the CDR3, the DNA is TGCAGCGTTGGTGGAGGGCTCGACATTCAGTACTTC.

The chain combines TRBV27 with TRBJ1-5, with D perhaps TRBD1 (6 bases). Trimming took 6 bases from V and 2 from J, leaving 11 bases between them. CDR1 is MNHEY, CDR2 SMNVEV, per germline (reference sequence). The CDR3 is 14 amino acids. CDR3 sequence reads: CASRARGGNQPQHF. CDR3 bases: TGTGCCAGCAGAGCCAGGGGAGGCAATCAGCCCCAGCATTTT.

The CDR3 DNA follows: TGTGCCAGTAGAGACAACTACGAGCAGTACTTC. Encoded protein: CASRDNYEQYF. The chain uses TRBV19 and TRBJ2-7, with no clear D. Germline V gene lookup returns CDR1 LNHDA and CDR2 SQIVND (reference sequence). Trimming took off 6 bases at V and 3 bases at J, with 6 bases between the two ends. CDR3 length: 11 amino acids.

This rearrangement joins TRBV28 to TRBJ2-2; 9 bases fit TRBD2. The germline gives CDR1 MDHEN, CDR2 SYDVKM. V was clipped by 7 bases and J by 1 base; unmatched bases: 4. The CDR3 has 15 amino acids. The DNA of the CDR3 is TGTGCCAGCAAACTTAGCGGGGGGAACACCGGGGAGCTGTTTTTT. This translates into CASKLSGGNTGELFF.

CDR3 in DNA: TGTGCCATCAGTAGACAGGGGCTAAATGAAAAACTGTTTTTT. It encodes CAISRQGLNEKLFF. V is TRBV10-3 and J is TRBJ1-4; TRBD1 matches at 8 bases. V lost 5 bases to trimming and J lost 5 bases; unmatched junction nucleotides: 4. In germline, CDR1 is ENHRY, CDR2 SYGVKD. The CDR3 is 14 amino acids.